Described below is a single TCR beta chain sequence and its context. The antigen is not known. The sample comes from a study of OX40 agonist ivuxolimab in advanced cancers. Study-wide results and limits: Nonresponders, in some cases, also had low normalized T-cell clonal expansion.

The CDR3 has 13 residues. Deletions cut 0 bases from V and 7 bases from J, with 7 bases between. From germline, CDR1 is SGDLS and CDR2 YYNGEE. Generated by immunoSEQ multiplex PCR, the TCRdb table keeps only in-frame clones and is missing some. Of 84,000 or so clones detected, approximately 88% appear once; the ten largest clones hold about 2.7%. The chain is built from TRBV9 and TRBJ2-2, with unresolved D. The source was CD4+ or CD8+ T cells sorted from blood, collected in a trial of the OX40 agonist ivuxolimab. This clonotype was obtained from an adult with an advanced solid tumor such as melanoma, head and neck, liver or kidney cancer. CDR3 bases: TGTGCCAGCAGCGTAGCTCCACGCGGGGAGCTGTTTTTT. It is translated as CASSVAPRGELFF.